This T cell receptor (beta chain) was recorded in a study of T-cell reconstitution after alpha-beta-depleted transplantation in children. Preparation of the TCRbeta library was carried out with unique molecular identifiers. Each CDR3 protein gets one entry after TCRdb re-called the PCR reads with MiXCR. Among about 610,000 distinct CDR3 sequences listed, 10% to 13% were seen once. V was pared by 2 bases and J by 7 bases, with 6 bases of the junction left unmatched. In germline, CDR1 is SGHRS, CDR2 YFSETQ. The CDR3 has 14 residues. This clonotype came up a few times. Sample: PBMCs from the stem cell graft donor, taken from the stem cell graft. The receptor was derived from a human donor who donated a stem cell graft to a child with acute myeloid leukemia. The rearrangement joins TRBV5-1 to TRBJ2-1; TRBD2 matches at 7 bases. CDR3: CASSFAGERNEQFF. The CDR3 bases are TGCGCCAGCAGCTTCGCGGGAGAACGGAATGAGCAGTTCTTC.